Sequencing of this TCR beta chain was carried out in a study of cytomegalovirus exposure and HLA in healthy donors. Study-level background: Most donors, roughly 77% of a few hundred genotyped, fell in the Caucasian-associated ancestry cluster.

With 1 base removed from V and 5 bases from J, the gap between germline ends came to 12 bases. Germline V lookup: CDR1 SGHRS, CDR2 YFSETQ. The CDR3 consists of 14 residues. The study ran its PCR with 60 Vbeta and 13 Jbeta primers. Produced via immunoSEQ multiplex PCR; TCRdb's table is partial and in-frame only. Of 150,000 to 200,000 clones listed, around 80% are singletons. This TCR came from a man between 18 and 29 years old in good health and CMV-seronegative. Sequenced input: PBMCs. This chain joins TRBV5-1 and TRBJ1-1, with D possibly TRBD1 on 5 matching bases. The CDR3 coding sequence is TGCGCCAGCAGCTTGTCAGGGTGGTTAACTGAAGCTTTCTTT. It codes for CASSLSGWLTEAFF.